This T cell receptor beta chain was profiled in a study of regulatory T cells in long-lasting Graves disease. With iRepertoire HTBI primers and Arm-PCR of CDR3 regions, TCR beta libraries were built. TCRdb fed the multiplex PCR reads into MiXCR, producing one record per CDR3 protein. The sample shows about 470,000 distinct CDR3 sequences, around a fifth of them seen only once. This CDR3 is built from 15 residues. CDR1 and CDR2 from the germline V gene are MNHEY and SVGAGI. Trimming stripped 0 bases from V and 0 bases from J, with 8 bases between. This clonotype came up many times. Time point of the sample: persistent/refractory GD, antithyroid drugs over 5 years with positive TRAb. After RNA was extracted from PBMCs, the TCR library was made from it.

The sequence was obtained from a female donor with Graves disease. The chain joins TRBV6-5 to TRBJ1-2, with D uncertain. The sequencing used peripheral blood mononuclear cells (PBMCs), collected when the disease was refractory, from a patient treated with antithyroid drugs. CDR3 amino acids: CASSYSGGANYGYTF. CDR3 nucleotide sequence: TGTGCCAGCAGTTACTCGGGAGGAGCTAACTATGGCTACACCTTC.